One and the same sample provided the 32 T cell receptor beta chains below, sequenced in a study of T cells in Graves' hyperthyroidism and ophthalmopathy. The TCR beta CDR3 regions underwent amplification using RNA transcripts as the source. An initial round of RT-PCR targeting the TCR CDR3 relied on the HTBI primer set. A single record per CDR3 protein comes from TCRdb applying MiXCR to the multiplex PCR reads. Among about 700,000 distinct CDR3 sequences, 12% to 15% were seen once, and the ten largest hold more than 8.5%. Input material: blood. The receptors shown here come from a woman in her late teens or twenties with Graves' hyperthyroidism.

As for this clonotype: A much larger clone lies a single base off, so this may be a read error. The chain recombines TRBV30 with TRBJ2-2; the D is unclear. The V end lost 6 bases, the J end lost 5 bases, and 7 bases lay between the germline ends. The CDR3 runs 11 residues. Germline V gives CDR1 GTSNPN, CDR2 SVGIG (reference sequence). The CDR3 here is CACGKTGELFF. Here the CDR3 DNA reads TGTGCCTGTGGAAAAACCGGGGAGCTGTTTTTT.

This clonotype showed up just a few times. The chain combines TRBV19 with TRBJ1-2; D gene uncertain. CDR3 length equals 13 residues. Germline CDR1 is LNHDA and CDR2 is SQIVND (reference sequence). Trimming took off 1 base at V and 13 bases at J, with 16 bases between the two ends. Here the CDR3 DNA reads TGTGCCAGTAGTATAGTCGGGCCCGTCTTACTCACCTTC. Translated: CASSIVGPVLLTF.

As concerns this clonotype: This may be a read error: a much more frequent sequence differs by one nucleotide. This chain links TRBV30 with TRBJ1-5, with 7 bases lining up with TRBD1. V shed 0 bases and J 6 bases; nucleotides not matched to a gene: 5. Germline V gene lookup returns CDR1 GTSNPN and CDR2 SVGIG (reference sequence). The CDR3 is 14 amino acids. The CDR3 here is CAWSVQTGIQPQHF. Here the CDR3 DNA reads TGTGCCTGGAGTGTACAGACAGGGATTCAGCCCCAGCATTTT.

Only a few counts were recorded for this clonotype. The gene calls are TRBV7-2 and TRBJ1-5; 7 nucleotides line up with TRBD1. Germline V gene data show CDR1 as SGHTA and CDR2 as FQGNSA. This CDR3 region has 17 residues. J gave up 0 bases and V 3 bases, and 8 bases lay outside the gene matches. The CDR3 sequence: CASSLDDRVRSNQPQHF. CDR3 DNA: TGTGCCAGCAGCTTGGATGACAGGGTGCGTAGCAATCAGCCCCAGCATTTT. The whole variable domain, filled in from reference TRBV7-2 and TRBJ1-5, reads GAGVSQSPSNKVTEKGKDVELRCDPISGHTALYWYRQSLGQGLEFLIYFQGNSAPDKSGLPSDRFSAERTGGSVSTLTIQRTQQEDSAVYLCASSLDDRVRSNQPQHFGDGTRLSIL.

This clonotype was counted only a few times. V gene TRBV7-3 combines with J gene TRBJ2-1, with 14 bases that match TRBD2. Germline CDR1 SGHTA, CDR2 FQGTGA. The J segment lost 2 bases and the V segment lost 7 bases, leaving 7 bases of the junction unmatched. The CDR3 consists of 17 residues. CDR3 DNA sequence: TGTGCCAGCACCATGACTAGCGGGAGGGCCCCCTACAATGAGCAGTTCTTC. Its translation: CASTMTSGRAPYNEQFF.

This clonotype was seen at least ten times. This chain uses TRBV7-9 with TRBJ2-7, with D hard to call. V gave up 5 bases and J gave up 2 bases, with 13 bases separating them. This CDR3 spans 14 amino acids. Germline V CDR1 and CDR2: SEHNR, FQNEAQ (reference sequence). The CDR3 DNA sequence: TGTGCCAGCAGCCATAGACCGAGTCCCTACGAGCAGTACTTC. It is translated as CASSHRPSPYEQYF.

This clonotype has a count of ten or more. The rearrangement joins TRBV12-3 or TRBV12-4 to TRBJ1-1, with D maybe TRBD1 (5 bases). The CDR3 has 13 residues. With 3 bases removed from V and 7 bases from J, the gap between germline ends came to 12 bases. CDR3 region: CASSFRDRIEAFF. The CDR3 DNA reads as TGTGCCAGCAGTTTCAGAGACAGAATTGAAGCTTTCTTT.

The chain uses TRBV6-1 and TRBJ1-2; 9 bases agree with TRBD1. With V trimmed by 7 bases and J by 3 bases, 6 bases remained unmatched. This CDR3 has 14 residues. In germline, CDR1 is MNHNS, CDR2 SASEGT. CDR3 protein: CASTRDRVDYGYTF. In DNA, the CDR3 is TGTGCCAGCACCCGGGACAGGGTCGACTATGGCTACACCTTC.

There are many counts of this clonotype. The CDR3 bases are TGCGCCAGCAGCTTGGGCCTCGGCGATGGCTACACCTTC. Amino acid sequence: CASSLGLGDGYTF. V and J are TRBV5-1 and TRBJ1-2, with no clear D. This CDR3 is built from 13 residues. CDR1 SGHRS and CDR2 YFSETQ come from the germline V gene. Trimming cost V 0 bases and J 6 bases, with 9 bases left between them.

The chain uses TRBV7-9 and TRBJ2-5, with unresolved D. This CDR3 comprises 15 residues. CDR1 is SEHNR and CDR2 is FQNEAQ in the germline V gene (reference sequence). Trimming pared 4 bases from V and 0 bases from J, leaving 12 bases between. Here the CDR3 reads CASSSLIGYQETQYF. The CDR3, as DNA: TGTGCCAGCAGCTCCCTCATAGGTTACCAAGAGACCCAGTACTTC.

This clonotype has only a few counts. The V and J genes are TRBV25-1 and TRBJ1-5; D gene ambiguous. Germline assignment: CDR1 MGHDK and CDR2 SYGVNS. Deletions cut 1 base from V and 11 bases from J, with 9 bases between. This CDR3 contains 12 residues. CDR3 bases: TGTGCCAGCAGTGAATCCCACGAGTCCCAGCATTTT. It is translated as CASSESHESQHF.

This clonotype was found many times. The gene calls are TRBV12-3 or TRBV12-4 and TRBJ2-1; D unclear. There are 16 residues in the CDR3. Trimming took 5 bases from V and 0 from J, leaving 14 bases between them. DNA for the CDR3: TGTGCCAGCAGTCCACTTGTTTGGGACTCCTACAATGAGCAGTTCTTC. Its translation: CASSPLVWDSYNEQFF.

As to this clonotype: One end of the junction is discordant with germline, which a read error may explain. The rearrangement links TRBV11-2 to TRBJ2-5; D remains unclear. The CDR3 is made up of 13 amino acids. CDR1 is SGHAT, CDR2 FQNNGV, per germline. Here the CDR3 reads CTSSDQAPWTQYF. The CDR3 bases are TGTACCAGCAGCGACCAGGCGCCCTGGACCCAGTACTTC. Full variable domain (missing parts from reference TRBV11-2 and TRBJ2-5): EAGVAQSPRYKIIEKRQSVAFWCNPISGHATLYWYQQILGQGPKLLIQFQNNGVVDDSQLPKDRFSAERLKGVDSTLKIQPAKLEDSAVYLCTSSDQAPWTQYFGPGTRLLVL.

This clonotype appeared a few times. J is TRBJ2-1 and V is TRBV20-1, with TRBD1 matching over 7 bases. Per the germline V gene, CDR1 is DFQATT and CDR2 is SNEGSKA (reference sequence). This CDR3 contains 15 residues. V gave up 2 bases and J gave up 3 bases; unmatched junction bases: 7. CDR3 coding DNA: TGCAGTGCTAGATTTAGGGACAGAGACTACAATGAGCAGTTCTTC. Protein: CSARFRDRDYNEQFF.

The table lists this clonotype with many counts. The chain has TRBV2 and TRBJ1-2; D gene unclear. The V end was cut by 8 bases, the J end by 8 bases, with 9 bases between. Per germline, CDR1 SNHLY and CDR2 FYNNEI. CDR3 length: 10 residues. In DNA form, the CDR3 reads TGTGCCAGCGGTGTGGAAGGCTACACCTTC. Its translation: CASGVEGYTF.

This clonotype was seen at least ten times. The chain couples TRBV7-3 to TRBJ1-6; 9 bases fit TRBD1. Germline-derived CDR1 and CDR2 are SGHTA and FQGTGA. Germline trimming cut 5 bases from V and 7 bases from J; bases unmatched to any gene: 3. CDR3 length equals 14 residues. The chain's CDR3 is CASSMTGGNSPLHF. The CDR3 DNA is TGTGCCAGCAGCATGACAGGGGGGAATTCACCCCTCCACTTT.

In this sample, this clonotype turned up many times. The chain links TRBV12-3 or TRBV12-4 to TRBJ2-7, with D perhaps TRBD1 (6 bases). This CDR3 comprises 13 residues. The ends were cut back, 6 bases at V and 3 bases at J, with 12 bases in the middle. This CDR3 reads CASRTQGGYEQYF. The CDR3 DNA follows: TGTGCCAGCAGAACACAGGGTGGCTACGAGCAGTACTTC.

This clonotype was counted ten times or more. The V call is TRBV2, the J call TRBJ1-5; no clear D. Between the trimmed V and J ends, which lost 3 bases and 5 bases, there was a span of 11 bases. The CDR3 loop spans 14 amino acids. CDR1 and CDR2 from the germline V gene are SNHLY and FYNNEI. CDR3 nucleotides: TGTGCCAGCAGTGACGGTCTGACCGATCAGCCCCAGCATTTT. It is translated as CASSDGLTDQPQHF.

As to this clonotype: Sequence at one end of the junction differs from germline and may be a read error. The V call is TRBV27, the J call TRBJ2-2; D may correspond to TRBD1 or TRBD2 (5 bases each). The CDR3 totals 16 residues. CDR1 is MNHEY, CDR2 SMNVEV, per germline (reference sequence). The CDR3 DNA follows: TGTGCCAGCAGCACATACCTACAGGAACACACCGGGGAGCTGTCTTTT. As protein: CASSTYLQEHTGELSF.

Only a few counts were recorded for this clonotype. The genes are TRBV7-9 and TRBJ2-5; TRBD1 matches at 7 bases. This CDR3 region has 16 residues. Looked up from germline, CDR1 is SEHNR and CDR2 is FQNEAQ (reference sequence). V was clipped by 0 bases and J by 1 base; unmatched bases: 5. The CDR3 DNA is TGTGCCAGCAGCTTAGCCCGGACAGGCTTCCAAGAGACCCAGTACTTC. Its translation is CASSLARTGFQETQYF.

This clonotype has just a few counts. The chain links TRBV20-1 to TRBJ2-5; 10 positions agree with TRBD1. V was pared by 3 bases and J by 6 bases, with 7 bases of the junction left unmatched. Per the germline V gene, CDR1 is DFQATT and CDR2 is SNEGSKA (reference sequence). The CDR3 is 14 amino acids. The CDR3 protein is CSARPGQGHQTQYF. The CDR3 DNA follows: TGCAGTGCTAGGCCGGGACAGGGGCACCAGACCCAGTACTTC.

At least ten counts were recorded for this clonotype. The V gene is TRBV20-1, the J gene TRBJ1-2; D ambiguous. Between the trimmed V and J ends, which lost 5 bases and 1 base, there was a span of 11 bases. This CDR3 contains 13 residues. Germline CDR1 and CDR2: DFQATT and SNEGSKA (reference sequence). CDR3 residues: CSAYNRINYGYTF. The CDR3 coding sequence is TGCAGTGCTTATAACAGAATTAACTATGGCTACACCTTC.

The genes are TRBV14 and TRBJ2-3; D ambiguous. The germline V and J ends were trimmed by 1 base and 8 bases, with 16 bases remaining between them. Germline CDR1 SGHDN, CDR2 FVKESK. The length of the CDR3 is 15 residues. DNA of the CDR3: TGTGCCAGCAGCCAAGGTGCCCCTTGGTTCGTTACGCAGTATTTT. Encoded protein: CASSQGAPWFVTQYF.

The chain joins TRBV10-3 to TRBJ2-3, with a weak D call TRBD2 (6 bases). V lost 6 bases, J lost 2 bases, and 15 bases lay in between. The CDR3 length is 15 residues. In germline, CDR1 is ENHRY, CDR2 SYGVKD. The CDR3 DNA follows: TGTGCCATCAGGGCTAGCGAATTATTCACAGATACGCAGTATTTT. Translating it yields CAIRASELFTDTQYF.

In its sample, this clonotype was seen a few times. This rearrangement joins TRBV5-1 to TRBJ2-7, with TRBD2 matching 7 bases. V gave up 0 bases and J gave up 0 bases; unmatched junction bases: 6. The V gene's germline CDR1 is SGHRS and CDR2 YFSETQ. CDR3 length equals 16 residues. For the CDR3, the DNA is TGCGCCAGCAGCTTGGATTTTAGCGGGTACTCCTACGAGCAGTACTTC. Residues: CASSLDFSGYSYEQYF.

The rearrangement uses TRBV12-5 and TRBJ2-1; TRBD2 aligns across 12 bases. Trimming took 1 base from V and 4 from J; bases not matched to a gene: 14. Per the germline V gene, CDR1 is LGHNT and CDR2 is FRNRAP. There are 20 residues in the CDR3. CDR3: CASGLGPGLAGGGRYNEQFF. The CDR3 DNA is TGTGCTAGTGGTTTGGGCCCCGGGCTAGCGGGAGGGGGGCGATACAATGAGCAGTTCTTC.

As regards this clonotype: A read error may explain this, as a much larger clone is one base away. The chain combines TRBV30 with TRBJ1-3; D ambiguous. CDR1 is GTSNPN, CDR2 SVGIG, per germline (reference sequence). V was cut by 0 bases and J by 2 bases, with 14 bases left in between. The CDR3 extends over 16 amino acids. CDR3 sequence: CAWSVWSRGAGNTIYF. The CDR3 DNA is TGTGCCTGGAGTGTATGGTCCCGGGGAGCTGGAAACACCATATATTTT.

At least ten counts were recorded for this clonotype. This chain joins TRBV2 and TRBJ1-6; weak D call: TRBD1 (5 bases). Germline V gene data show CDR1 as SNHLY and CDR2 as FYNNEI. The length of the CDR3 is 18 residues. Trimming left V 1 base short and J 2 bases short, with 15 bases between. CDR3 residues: CASSEGRGRAPYNSPLHF. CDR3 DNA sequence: TGTGCCAGCAGTGAAGGGAGGGGAAGGGCCCCCTATAATTCACCCCTCCACTTT.

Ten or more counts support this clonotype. CDR3 loop: CASSHRREQFF. CDR3 DNA sequence: TGTGCCAGCAGCCACCGTCGTGAGCAGTTCTTC. The chain links TRBV13 to TRBJ2-1; D not certain. Germline V lookup: CDR1 PRHDT, CDR2 FYEKMQ (reference sequence). Deletions cut 5 bases from V and 9 bases from J, with 8 bases between. This CDR3 is 11 amino acids long. The variable domain in full, with the rest retrieved from reference TRBV13 and TRBJ2-1, is AAGVIQSPRHLIKEKRETATLKCYPIPRHDTVYWYQQGPGQDPQFLISFYEKMQSDKGSIPDRFSAQQFSDYHSELNMSSLELGDSALYFCASSHRREQFFGPGTRLTVL.

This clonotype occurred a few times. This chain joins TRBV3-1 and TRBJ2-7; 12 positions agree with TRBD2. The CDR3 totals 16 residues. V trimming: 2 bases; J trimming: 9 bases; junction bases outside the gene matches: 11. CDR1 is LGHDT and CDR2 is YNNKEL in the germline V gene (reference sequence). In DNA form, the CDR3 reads TGTGCCAGCAGCCAAAGAGGGACTAGCGGGTCGGATAGGCAGTACTTC. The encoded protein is CASSQRGTSGSDRQYF.

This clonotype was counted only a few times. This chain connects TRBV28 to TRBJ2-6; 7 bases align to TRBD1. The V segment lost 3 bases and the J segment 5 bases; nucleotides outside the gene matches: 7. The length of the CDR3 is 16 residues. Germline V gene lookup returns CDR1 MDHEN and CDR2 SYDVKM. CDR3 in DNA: TGTGCCAGCAGTTTTGACAGGGCGGCTCGGGCCAACGTCCTGACTTTC. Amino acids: CASSFDRAARANVLTF.

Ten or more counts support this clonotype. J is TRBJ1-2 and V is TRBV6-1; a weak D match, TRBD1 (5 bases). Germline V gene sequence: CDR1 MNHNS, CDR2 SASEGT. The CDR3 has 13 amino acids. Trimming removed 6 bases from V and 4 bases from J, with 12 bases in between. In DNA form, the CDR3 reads TGTGCCAGCAGCTCGACAGCTCTCTATGGCTACACCTTC. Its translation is CASSSTALYGYTF.